These T cell receptor beta chains were read from a single sample in a study of vaccination and CD4 T cells after COVID-19. TCRdb reprocessed the PCR reads with MiXCR, giving one entry per CDR3 protein. This sample carries about 7,100 distinct CDR3 sequences, about 45% of them seen once, and the ten largest clones take around 31%. Their recognized antigens are unknown. Sequenced: CD4+ T cells from blood, cultured in vitro. The receptors were gathered from a human donor in good health. Each CDR3 is given with its conserved first and last residue. A D gene is named only where the DNA matches it firmly. Only some rows state a clone size, as once, few, many or a class for expanded clones.

clone size: NA
V gene: TRBV20-1
D gene: NA
J gene: TRBJ1-1
CDR3 DNA: TGCAGTGCTAGAGACAGGGAGACTGAAGCTTTCTTT
CDR3 protein: CSARDRETEAFF

clone size: NA
V gene: TRBV20-1
D gene: NA
J gene: TRBJ1-1
CDR3 DNA: TGCAGTGCTAGGAGGGGGGTCTCGAACACTGAAGCTTTCTTT
CDR3 protein: CSARRGVSNTEAFF

clone size: NA
V gene: TRBV14
D gene: NA
J gene: TRBJ1-6
CDR3 DNA: TGTGCCAGCAGCCAAGGACAGAATAATTCACCCCTCCACTTT
CDR3 protein: CASSQGQNNSPLHF

clone size: NA
V gene: TRBV24-1
D gene: NA
J gene: TRBJ2-1
CDR3 DNA: TGTGCCACCAGTGCCGTAACAGGGCTGTACTACAATGAGCAGTTCTTC
CDR3 protein: CATSAVTGLYYNEQFF

clone size: NA
V gene: TRBV7-6
D gene: TRBD2
J gene: TRBJ2-2
CDR3 DNA: TGTGCCAGCAGCTTATCGGGGGGCGGGGAGCTGTTTTTT
CDR3 protein: CASSLSGGGELFF

clone size: NA
V gene: TRBV10-3
D gene: TRBD1
J gene: TRBJ1-1
CDR3 DNA: TGTGCCATCAGTGAGGCTCAGGGGGAGACTGAAGCTTTCTTT
CDR3 protein: CAISEAQGETEAFF

clone size: NA
V gene: TRBV30
D gene: NA
J gene: TRBJ2-7
CDR3 DNA: TGTGCCTGGAGTAGATGGGGATCCGAGCAGTACTTC
CDR3 protein: CAWSRWGSEQYF

clone size: NA
V gene: TRBV20-1
D gene: NA
J gene: TRBJ2-1
CDR3 DNA: TGCAGTGCTAGATGGGGGGCCAATGAGCAGTTCTTC
CDR3 protein: CSARWGANEQFF

clone size: NA
V gene: TRBV20-1
D gene: NA
J gene: TRBJ2-3
CDR3 DNA: TGCAGTGCACCTTTAAGCACAGATACGCAGTATTTT
CDR3 protein: CSAPLSTDTQYF

clone size: few
V gene: TRBV20-1
D gene: NA
J gene: TRBJ1-1
CDR3 DNA: TGCAGTGCTGAGGGAGGGCGCGGCTACATGAACACTGAAGCTTTCTTT
CDR3 protein: CSAEGGRGYMNTEAFF

clone size: NA
V gene: TRBV7-2
D gene: NA
J gene: TRBJ1-6
CDR3 DNA: TGTGCCAGCACCTTTTCCGGGACCGAGAATTCACCCCTCCACTTT
CDR3 protein: CASTFSGTENSPLHF